A single sample gave rise to the 4 T cell receptor beta chains below, sequenced in a study of monozygotic twins with inflammatory bowel disease. One entry per CDR3 protein, without DNA, is what TCRdb gives after re-calling the 5' RACE reads. Found here are fewer than 110,000 distinct CDR3 sequences; the top ten clones hold under 2.5%. Sequencing was done on a sample of blood. These receptors all stem from a human donor with ulcerative colitis or Crohn's disease, or a healthy co-twin of an affected twin (not recorded which).

The V gene is TRBV20-1, the J gene TRBJ1-2; TCRdb's D call, TRBD1, is unchecked because there is no DNA. The length of the CDR3 is 13 residues. Germline lookup yields CDR1 DFQATT and CDR2 SNEGSKA (reference sequence). The CDR3 loop is CSASPGMNYGYTF.

V usage is TRBV12-3 or TRBV12-4 and J usage is TRBJ2-7; without DNA, the TCRdb call of TRBD2 cannot be checked. This CDR3 has 14 amino acids. The CDR3 reads CASSFSTRLGEQYF.

The rearrangement uses TRBV4-1 and TRBJ2-3; TCRdb indicates TRBD2, and absent DNA this call remains unverified. Germline-derived CDR1 and CDR2 are MGHRA and YSYEKL. The CDR3 runs to 16 residues. The CDR3 sequence is CASSQEPSGSPDTQYF.

This chain uses TRBV5-5 with TRBJ1-1. The germline V gene has CDR1 SGHKS and CDR2 YYEKEE (reference sequence). This CDR3 contains 14 residues. CDR3 loop: CASSLDVVTVEAFF.